This T cell receptor beta chain was recorded in a study of immune evolution from preneoplasia to lung adenocarcinoma. Only in-frame clones appear in the TCRdb table, and some are missing; sequencing was by immunoSEQ multiplex PCR. The sample has some 5,200 clones; about 80% are singletons. CDR1 and CDR2 from the germline V gene are LGHNT and FRNRAP. Trimming pared 6 bases from V and 7 bases from J, leaving 22 bases between. This CDR3 region has 16 residues. This clone appeared a single time. The chain has TRBV12-5 and TRBJ1-5, with TRBD1 as a possible D gene (6 bases). Sequencing was done on a sample of FFPE normal lung tissue adjacent to the tumor. The sequence was obtained from a person between 50 and 69 years old with lung adenocarcinoma. The CDR3 bases are TGTGCTAGTGGGAGTAACCCTCAAGGGGGTGTACAGCCCCAGCATTTT. It specifies CASGSNPQGGVQPQHF.